Many counts were recorded for the clone carrying this TCR beta chain. Its antigen is unidentified. This sample stems from a study of post-analysis software for immune sequencing data. Study-wide findings and caveats: Patients carried a handful of TRBV segments more frequently than controls did, and TRBV5-6, TRBV5-1 and TRBV20-1 were among them. Significantly lower normalized Chao1 diversity was seen in multiple sclerosis patients than in controls.

CDR3 size: 13 residues. V lost 3 bases, J lost 5 bases, and 13 bases lay in between. The germline V gene encodes CDR1 DFQATT and CDR2 SNEGSKA (reference sequence). Sequencing libraries made from TCR beta cDNA carried unique molecular identifiers. TCRdb re-called the PCR reads with MiXCR, one entry per CDR3 protein. Of some 690,000 distinct CDR3 sequences detected, 30% appear once; the ten largest clones hold around 0.56%. This chain links TRBV20-1 with TRBJ2-5, with a weak D call TRBD1 (6 bases). The TCR originated in a girl between 5 and 17 years old with multiple sclerosis. Specimen: blood. The CDR3: CSASRSGVETQYF. The CDR3 DNA reads as TGCAGTGCTAGTAGATCAGGGGTCGAGACCCAGTACTTC.